This TCR beta chain was observed in a study of monozygotic twins with inflammatory bowel disease. The CDR3 runs to 17 residues. Germline V gives CDR1 LGHDT, CDR2 YNNKEL (reference sequence). Regarding the study as a whole: In patient repertoires, differing immunosuppressive treatments may have added some variability.

TCRdb reprocessed the 5' RACE reads, with one entry per CDR3 protein and no DNA. The sample has nearly 450,000 distinct CDR3 sequences; the top ten hold 2% to 2.5%. For this clonotype: Its antigen remains unknown.

The rearrangement links TRBV3-1 to TRBJ1-5; absent DNA, TCRdb's TRBD1 call cannot be checked. Sequenced material: blood. This receptor was taken from a human donor with ulcerative colitis or Crohn's disease, or a healthy co-twin of an affected twin (not recorded which). This chain's CDR3 is CASSQDHPRDSNQPQHF.